The T cell receptor beta chain described here comes from a study of TIL therapy for anti-PD-1-resistant metastatic lung cancer. At the level of the study: Tumors carried a median roughly 1.5 non-synonymous mutations per megabase. Study-level results: TIL cultures after expansion showed higher clonality and lower diversity than baseline tumor (median around 5.9% vs 31%). Many TIL product clones were absent from baseline tumor, suggesting clonal contraction.

Sequencing used immunoSEQ v3. Some clones are missing from TCRdb's copy, which holds only in-frame ones; the method was immunoSEQ multiplex PCR. Here the sample spans 6,200 or so clones, 60% to 80% being singletons. Germline values: CDR1 SGHDT, CDR2 YYEEEE. With V trimmed by 2 bases and J by 7 bases, 6 bases remained unmatched. The CDR3 spans 16 residues. The time point denotes: pre-treatment sample, taken before nivolumab and TIL therapy. The tumor samples were excised metastases, mostly pleural nodules or supraclavicular lymph nodes. Patients were adults with stage 4 NSCLC. The count of this clone is one. Its specificity is unknown.

The sample here was tumor tissue, taken at baseline. The V gene is TRBV5-6, the J gene TRBJ2-1; 13 bases match TRBD2. The source of this sequence is a person aged 25 to 79 with non-small cell lung cancer. CDR3 in DNA: TGTGCCAGCAGCTTCAGGGGACTAGCGGGAACAAATGAGCAGTTCTTC. Residues: CASSFRGLAGTNEQFF. The entire variable domain, with the rest obtained from reference TRBV5-6 and TRBJ2-1, is as follows: DAGVTQSPTHLIKTRGQQVTLRCSPKSGHDTVSWYQQALGQGPQFIFQYYEEEERQRGNFPDRFSGHQFPNYSSELNVNALLLGDSALYLCASSFRGLAGTNEQFFGPGTRLTVL.